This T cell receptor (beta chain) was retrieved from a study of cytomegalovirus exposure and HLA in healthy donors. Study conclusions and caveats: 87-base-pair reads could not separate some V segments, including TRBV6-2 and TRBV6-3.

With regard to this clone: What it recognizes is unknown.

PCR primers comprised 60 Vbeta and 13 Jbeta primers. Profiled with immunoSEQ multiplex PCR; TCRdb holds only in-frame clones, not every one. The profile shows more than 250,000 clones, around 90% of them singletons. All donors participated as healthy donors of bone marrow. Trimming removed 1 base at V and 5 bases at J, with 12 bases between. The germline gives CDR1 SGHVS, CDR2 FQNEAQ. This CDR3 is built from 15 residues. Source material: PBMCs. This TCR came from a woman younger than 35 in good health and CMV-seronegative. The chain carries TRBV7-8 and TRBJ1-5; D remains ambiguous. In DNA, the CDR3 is TGTGCCAGCAGCTTAGAAGGTCCGGGAGATCAGCCCCAGCATTTT. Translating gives CASSLEGPGDQPQHF. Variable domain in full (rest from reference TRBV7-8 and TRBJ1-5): GAGVSQSPRYKVAKRGQDVALRCDPISGHVSLFWYQQALGQGPEFLTYFQNEAQLDKSGLPSDRFFAERPEGSVSTLKIQRTQQEDSAVYLCASSLEGPGDQPQHFGDGTRLSIL.